This T cell receptor beta chain was observed in a study of shared clonotypes between healthy human individuals. Only in-frame clones appear in the TCRdb table, and some are missing; sequencing was by immunoSEQ multiplex PCR. The sample records fewer than 1.6 million clones, approximately 98.5% being singletons. The germline gives CDR1 LGHNA, CDR2 YSLEER. Trimming shortened V by 1 base and J by 3 bases, and 16 bases separated the two germline ends. The CDR3 is 16 residues long. The rearrangement links TRBV4-3 to TRBJ2-7, with a possible D match to TRBD2 (6 bases). The sample taken for sequencing was naive CD4+ T cells sorted from blood. Regarding subset: CD45RA+ positively selected. The TCR originated in a man aged 30 to 39 in good health. CDR3 region: CASSQGPGADIYEQYF. CDR3 sequence (DNA): TGCGCCAGCAGCCAAGGCCCGGGAGCGGATATCTACGAGCAGTACTTC.